The clone carrying this T cell receptor beta chain was observed many times. The antigen is unknown. The source of the sample is a study of regulatory T cells in long-lasting Graves disease. Overall study findings and caveats: Persistent patients shared more public clonotypes (over 2,500) than new patients (just under 1,000). There were preferences for TRBV28, TRBJ1-2 and TRBJ2-5 in persistent disease.

Germline-derived CDR1 and CDR2 are GTSNPN and SVGIG (reference sequence). CDR3 length: 14 amino acids. Trimming shortened V by 0 bases and J by 2 bases, and 9 bases separated the two germline ends. Arm-PCR of CDR3 regions and iRepertoire HTBI primers were the basis on which TCR beta libraries were built. TCRdb fed the multiplex PCR reads into MiXCR, producing one record per CDR3 protein. The sample contains under 250,000 distinct CDR3 sequences, roughly a fifth of which appear only once. Time point reported: newly diagnosed GD, antithyroid drugs for less than 3 months. The TCR library was prepared using RNA isolated from PBMCs. Graves' disease was diagnosed by American Thyroid Association guidelines. The sample was also linked to a second study, of T cells in Graves' hyperthyroidism and ophthalmopathy. This second report adds: The study excluded patients with uncontrolled infection, other autoimmune disease, pregnancy or lactation.

The TCR comes from a woman aged 25 to 39 with Graves disease. This sequence joins TRBV30 and TRBJ2-3; maybe TRBD1 (5 bases). Here the sequenced sample was peripheral blood mononuclear cells (PBMCs), taken at new diagnosis, from a patient treated with antithyroid drugs. The CDR3 region has the DNA TGTGCCTGGAGTGTATGGGGCCTCACAGATACGCAGTATTTT. Translating gives CAWSVWGLTDTQYF.